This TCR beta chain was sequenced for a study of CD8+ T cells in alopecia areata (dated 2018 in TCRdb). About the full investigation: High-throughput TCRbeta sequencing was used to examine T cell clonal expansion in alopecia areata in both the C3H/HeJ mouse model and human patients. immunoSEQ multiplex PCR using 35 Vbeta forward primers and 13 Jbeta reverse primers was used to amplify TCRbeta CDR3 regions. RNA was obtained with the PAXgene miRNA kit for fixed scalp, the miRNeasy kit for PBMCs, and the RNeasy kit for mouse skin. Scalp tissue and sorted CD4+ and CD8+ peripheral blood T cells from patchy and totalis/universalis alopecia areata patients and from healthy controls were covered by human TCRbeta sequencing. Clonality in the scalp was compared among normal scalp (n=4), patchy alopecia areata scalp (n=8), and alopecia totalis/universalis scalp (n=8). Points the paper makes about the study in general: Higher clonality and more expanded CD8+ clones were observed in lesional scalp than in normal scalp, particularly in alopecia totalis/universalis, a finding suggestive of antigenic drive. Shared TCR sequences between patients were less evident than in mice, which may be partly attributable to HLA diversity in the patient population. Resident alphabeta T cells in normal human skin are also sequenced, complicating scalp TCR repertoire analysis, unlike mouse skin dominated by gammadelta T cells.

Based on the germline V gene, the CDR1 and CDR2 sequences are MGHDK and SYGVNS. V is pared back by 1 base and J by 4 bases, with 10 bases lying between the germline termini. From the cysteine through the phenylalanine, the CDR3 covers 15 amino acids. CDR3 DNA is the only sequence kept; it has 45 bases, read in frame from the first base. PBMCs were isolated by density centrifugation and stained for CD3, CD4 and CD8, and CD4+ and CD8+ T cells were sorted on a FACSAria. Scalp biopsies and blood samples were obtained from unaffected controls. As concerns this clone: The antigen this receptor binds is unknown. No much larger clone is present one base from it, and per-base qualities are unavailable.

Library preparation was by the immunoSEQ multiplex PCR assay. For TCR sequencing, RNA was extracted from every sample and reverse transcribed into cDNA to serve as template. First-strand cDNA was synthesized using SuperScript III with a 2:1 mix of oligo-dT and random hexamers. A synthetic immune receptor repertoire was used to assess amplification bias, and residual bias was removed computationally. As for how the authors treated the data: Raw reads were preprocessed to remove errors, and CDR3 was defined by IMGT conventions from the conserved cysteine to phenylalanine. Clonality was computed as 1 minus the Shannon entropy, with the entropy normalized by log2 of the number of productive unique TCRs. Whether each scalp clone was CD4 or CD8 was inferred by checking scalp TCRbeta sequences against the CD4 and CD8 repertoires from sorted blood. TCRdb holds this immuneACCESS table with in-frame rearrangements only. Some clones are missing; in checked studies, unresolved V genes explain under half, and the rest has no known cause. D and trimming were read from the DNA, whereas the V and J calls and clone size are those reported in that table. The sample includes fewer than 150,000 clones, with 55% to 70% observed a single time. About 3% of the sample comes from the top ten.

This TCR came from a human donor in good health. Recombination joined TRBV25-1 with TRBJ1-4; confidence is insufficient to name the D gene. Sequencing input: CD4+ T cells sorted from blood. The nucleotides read TGTGCCAGCAGTGAATCAGGAGGGCTTAATGAAAAACTGTTTTTT. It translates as CASSESGGLNEKLFF.